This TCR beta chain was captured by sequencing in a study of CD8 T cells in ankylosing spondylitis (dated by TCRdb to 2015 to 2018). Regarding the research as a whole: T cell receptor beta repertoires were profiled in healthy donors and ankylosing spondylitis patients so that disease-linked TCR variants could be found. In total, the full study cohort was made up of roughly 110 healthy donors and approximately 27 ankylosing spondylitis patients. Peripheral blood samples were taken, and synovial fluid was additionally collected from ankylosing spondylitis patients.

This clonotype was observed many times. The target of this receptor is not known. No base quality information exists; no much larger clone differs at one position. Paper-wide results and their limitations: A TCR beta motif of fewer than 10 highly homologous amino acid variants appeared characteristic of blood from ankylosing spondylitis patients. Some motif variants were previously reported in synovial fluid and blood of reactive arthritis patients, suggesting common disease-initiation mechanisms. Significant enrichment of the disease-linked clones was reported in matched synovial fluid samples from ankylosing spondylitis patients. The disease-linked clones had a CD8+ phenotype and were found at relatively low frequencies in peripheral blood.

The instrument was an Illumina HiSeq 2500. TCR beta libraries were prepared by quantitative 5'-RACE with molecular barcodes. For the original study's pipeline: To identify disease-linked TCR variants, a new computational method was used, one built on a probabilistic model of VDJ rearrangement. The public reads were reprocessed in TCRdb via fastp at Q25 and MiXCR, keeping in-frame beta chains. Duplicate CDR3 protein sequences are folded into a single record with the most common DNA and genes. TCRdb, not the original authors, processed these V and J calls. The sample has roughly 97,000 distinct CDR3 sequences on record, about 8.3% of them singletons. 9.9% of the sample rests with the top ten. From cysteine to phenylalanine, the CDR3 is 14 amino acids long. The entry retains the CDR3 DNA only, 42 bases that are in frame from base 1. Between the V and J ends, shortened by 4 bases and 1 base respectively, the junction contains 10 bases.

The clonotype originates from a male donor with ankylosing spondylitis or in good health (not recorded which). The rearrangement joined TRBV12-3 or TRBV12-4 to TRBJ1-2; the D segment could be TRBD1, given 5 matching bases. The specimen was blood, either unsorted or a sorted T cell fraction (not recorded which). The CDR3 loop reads CASSYSTDNYGYTF. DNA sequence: TGTGCCAGCAGTTATTCGACAGATAACTATGGCTACACCTTC.